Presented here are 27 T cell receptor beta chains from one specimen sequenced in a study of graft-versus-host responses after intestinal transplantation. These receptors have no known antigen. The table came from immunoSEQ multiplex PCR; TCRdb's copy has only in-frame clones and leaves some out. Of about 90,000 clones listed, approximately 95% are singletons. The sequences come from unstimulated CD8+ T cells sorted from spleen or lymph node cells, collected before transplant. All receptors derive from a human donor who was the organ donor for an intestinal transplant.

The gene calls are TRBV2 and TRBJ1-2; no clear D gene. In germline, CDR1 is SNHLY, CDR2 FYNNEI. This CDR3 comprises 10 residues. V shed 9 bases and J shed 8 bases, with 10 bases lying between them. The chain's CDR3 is CASEATGYTF. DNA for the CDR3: TGTGCCAGTGAAGCGACGGGCTACACCTTC.

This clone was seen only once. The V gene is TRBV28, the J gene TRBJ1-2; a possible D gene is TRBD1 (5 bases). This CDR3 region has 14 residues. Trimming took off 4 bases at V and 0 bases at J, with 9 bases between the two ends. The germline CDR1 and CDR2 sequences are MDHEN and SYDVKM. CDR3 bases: TGTGCCAGCAGTTGGGGCGGCACTAACTATGGCTACACCTTC. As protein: CASSWGGTNYGYTF.

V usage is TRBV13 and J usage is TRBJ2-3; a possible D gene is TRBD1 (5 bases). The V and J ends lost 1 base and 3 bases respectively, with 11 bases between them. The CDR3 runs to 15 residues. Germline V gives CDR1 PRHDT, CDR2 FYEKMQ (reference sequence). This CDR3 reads CASSLALTDTDTQYF. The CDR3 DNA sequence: TGTGCCAGCAGCTTAGCTTTGACAGATACAGATACGCAGTATTTT.

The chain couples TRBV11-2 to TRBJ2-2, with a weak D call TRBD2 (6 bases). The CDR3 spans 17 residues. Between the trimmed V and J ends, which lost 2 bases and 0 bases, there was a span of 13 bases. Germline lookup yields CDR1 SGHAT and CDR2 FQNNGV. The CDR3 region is CASSLYLGSANTGELFF. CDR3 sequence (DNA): TGTGCCAGCAGCTTATACCTCGGGAGTGCGAACACCGGGGAGCTGTTTTTT.

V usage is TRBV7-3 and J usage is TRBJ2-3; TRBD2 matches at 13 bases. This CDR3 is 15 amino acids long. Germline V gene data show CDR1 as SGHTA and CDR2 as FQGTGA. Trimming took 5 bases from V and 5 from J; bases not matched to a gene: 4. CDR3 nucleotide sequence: TGTGCCAGCAGCGAGACTAGCGGGGGGCTAGATACGCAGTATTTT. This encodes CASSETSGGLDTQYF.

The CDR3 region has the DNA TGTGCCAGCAGCTTAGAACGGGGGTCGGGGAATAATTCACCCCTCCACTTT. Translating gives CASSLERGSGNNSPLHF. The chain links TRBV13 to TRBJ1-6; a weak D match, TRBD1 (5 bases). The germline gives CDR1 PRHDT, CDR2 FYEKMQ (reference sequence). Between the trimmed V and J ends, which lost 1 base and 5 bases, there was a span of 15 bases. The CDR3 runs 17 residues.

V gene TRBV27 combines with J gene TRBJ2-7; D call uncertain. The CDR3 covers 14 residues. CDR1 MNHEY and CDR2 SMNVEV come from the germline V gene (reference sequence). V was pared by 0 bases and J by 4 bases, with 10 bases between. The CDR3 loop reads CASSLSGGQYEQYF. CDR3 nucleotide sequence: TGTGCCAGCAGTTTATCTGGTGGTCAGTACGAGCAGTACTTC.

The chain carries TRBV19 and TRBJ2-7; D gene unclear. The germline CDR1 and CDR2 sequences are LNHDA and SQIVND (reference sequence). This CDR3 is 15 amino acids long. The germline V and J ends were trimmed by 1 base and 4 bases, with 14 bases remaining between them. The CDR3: CASSIGVGQRYEQYF. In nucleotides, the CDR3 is TGTGCCAGTAGTATAGGCGTGGGCCAACGGTACGAGCAGTACTTC. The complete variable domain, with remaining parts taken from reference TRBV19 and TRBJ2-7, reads DGGITQSPKYLFRKEGQNVTLSCEQNLNHDAMYWYRQDPGQGLRLIYYSQIVNDFQKGDIAEGYSVSREKKESFPLTVTSAQKNPTAFYLCASSIGVGQRYEQYFGPGTRLTVT.

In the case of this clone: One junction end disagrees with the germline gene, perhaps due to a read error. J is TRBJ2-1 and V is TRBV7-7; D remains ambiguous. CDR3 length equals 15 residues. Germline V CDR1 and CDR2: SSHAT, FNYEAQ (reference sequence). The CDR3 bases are TGTGCTAGCAGCACGGAGCTGTCCCCTGGGAATGAGCAGTTCTTC. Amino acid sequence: CASSTELSPGNEQFF.

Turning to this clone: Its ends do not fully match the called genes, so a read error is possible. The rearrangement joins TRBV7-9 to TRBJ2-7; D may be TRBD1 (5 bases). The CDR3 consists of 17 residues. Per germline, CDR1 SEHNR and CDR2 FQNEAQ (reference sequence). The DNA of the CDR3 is TGTGCCAGCAGCTCCCCCCAGGGCCGGTTGGGCTCCAACGAGCAGTACTTC. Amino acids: CASSSPQGRLGSNEQYF.

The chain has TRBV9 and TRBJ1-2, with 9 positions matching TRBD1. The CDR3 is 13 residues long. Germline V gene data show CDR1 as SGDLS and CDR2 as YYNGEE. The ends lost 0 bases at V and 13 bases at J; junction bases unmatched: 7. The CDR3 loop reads CASSVGGQGPRTF. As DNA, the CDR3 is TGTGCCAGCAGCGTAGGGGGACAGGGACCTCGCACCTTC.

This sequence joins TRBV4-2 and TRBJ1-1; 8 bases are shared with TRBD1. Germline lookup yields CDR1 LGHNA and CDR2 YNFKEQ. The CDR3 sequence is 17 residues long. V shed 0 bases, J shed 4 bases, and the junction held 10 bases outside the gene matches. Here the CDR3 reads CASSQDVIGQGITEAFF. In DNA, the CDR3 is TGTGCCAGCAGCCAAGACGTGATAGGACAGGGAATCACTGAAGCTTTCTTT.

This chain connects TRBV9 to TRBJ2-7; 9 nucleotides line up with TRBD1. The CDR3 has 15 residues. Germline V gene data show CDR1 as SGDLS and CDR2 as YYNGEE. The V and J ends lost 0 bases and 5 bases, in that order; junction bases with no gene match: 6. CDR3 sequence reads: CASSVGGQGWHEQYF. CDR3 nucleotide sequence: TGTGCCAGCAGCGTAGGAGGACAGGGGTGGCACGAGCAGTACTTC. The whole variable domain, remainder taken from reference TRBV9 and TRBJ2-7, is DSGVTQTPKHLITATGQRVTLRCSPRSGDLSVYWYQQSLDQGLQFLIQYYNGEERAKGNILERFSAQQFPDLHSELNLSSLELGDSALYFCASSVGGQGWHEQYFGPGTRLTVT.

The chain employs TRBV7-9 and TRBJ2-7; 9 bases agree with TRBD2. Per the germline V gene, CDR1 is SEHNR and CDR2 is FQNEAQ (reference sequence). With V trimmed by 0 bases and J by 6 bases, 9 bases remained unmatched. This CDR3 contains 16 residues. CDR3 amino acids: CASSLAVSGRRVEQYF. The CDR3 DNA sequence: TGTGCCAGCAGCTTAGCCGTTAGCGGGAGACGGGTCGAGCAGTACTTC.

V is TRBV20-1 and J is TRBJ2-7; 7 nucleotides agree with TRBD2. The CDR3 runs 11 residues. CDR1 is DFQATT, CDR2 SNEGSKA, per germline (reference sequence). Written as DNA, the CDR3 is TGCAGCCCGGCTAGCGGCTACGAGCAGTACTTC. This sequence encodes CSPASGYEQYF.

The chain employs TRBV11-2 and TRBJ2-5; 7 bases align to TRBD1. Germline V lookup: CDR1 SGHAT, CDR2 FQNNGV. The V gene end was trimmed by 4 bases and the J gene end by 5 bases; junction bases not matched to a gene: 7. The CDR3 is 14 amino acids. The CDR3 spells CASSSQGSYETQYF. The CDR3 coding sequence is TGTGCCAGCAGCTCACAGGGGTCTTATGAGACCCAGTACTTC. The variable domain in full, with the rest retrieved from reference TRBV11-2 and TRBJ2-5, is EAGVAQSPRYKIIEKRQSVAFWCNPISGHATLYWYQQILGQGPKLLIQFQNNGVVDDSQLPKDRFSAERLKGVDSTLKIQPAKLEDSAVYLCASSSQGSYETQYFGPGTRLLVL.

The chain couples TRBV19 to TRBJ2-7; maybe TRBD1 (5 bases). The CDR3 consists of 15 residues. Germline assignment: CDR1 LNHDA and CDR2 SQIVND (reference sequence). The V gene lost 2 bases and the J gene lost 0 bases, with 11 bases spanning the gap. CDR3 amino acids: CASSIQGPVSYEQYF. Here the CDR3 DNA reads TGTGCCAGTAGTATACAGGGCCCGGTCTCCTACGAGCAGTACTTC. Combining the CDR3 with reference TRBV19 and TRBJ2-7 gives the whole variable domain DGGITQSPKYLFRKEGQNVTLSCEQNLNHDAMYWYRQDPGQGLRLIYYSQIVNDFQKGDIAEGYSVSREKKESFPLTVTSAQKNPTAFYLCASSIQGPVSYEQYFGPGTRLTVT.

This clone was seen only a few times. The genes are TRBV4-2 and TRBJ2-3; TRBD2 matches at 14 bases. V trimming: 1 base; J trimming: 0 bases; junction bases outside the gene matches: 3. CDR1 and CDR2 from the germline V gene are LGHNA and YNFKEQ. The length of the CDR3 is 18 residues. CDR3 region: CASSQGLAGGPSTDTQYF. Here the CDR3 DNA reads TGTGCCAGCAGCCAAGGACTAGCGGGGGGGCCTAGCACAGATACGCAGTATTTT.

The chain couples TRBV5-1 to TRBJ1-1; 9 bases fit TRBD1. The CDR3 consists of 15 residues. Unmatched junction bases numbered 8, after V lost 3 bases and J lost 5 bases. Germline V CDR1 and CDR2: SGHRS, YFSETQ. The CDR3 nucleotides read TGCGCCAGCAGCTCGGACAGGGGACGACGGACTGAAGCTTTCTTT. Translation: CASSSDRGRRTEAFF.

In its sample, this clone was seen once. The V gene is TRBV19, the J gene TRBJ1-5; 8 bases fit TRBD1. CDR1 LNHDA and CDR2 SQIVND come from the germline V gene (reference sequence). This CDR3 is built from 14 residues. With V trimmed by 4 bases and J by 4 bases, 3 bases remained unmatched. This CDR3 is CASSTGQGNQPQHF. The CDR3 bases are TGTGCCAGTAGTACCGGACAGGGTAATCAGCCCCAGCATTTT.

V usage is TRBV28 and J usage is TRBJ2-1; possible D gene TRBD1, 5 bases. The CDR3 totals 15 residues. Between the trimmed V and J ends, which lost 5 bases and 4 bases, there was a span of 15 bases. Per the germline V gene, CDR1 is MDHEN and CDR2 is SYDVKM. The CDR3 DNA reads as TGTGCCAGCAGTCACGAGACAGCCTGGTACAATGAGCAGTTCTTC. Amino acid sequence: CASSHETAWYNEQFF.

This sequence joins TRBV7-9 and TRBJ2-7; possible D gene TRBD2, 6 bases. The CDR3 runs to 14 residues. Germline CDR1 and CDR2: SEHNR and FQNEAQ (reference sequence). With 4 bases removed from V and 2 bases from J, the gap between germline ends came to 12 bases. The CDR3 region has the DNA TGTGCCAGCAGCTCGGCGGGACCGACCTACGAGCAGTACTTC. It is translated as CASSSAGPTYEQYF.

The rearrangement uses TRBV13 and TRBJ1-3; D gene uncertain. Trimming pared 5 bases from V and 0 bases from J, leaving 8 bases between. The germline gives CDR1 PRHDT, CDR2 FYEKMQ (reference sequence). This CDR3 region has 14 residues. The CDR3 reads CASSQMRSGNTIYF. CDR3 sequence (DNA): TGTGCCAGCAGCCAAATGCGCTCTGGAAACACCATATATTTT. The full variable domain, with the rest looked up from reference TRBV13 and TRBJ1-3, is AAGVIQSPRHLIKEKRETATLKCYPIPRHDTVYWYQQGPGQDPQFLISFYEKMQSDKGSIPDRFSAQQFSDYHSELNMSSLELGDSALYFCASSQMRSGNTIYFGEGSWLTVV.

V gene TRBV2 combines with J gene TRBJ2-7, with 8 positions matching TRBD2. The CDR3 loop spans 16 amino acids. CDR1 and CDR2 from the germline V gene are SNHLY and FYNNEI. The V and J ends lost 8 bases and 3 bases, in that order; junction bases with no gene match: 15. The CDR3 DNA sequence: TGTGCCAGCGCCCGGCGCAGCGGGGGCGTCAACTACGAGCAGTACTTC. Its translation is CASARRSGGVNYEQYF.

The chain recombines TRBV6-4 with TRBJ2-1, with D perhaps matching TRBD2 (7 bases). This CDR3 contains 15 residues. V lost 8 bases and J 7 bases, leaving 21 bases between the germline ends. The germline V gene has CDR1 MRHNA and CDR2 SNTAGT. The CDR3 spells CASSSLAGAGNEQFF. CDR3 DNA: TGTGCCAGCTCCTCTTTGGCGGGGGCCGGGAATGAGCAGTTCTTC.

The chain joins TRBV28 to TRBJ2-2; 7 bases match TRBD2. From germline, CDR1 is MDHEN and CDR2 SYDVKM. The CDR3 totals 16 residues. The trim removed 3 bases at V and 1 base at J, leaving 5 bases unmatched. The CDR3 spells CASSFGASGNTGELFF. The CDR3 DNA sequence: TGTGCCAGCAGTTTTGGGGCTAGCGGGAACACCGGGGAGCTGTTTTTT.

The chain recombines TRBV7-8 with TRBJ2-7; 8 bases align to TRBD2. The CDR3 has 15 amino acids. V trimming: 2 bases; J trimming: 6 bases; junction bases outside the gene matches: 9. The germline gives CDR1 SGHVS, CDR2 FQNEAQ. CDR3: CASSLKRGGLGEQYF. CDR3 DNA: TGTGCCAGCAGCTTAAAACGGGGGGGCTTAGGCGAGCAGTACTTC.